These 9 T cell receptor beta chains were sequenced from one sample in a study of blood T cells in healthy people across ages. The second PCR ran roughly 7 to 12 cycles with a sample-barcoded 5' primer and J-beta primers. TCRdb called the 5' RACE reads again in MiXCR, with one record for every CDR3 protein. The table has hundreds of thousands of distinct CDR3 sequences, 25% to 30% seen once. Sequencing was performed on blood. These TCRs come from a woman aged 65 to 85 in good health.

This clonotype was seen a handful of times. The V and J genes are TRBV4-1 and TRBJ2-1; TRBD2 matches at 9 bases. The V gene's germline CDR1 is MGHRA and CDR2 YSYEKL. Germline trimming cut 0 bases from V and 7 bases from J; bases unmatched to any gene: 7. This CDR3 is built from 16 residues. CDR3 nucleotides: TGCGCCAGCAGCCAAGATTTCAGCGGGAGGATTAATGAGCAGTTCTTC. As protein: CASSQDFSGRINEQFF.

This rearrangement joins TRBV9 to TRBJ1-2; 10 positions match TRBD1. Germline lookup yields CDR1 SGDLS and CDR2 YYNGEE. V dropped 0 bases and J dropped 8; count of bases not matched to a gene: 4. The CDR3 runs 14 residues. The CDR3 sequence is CASSVDDRGRGYTF. The DNA for the CDR3 is TGTGCCAGCAGCGTAGACGACAGGGGGCGAGGCTACACCTTC.

The chain uses TRBV12-3 or TRBV12-4 and TRBJ1-6; D uncertain. The CDR3 runs to 16 residues. V was pared by 6 bases and J by 8 bases, with 20 bases between. The CDR3 DNA is TGTGCCAGCAGGCACCTCCCCGAGGTACGGGATTCACCCCTCCACTTT. Its translation: CASRHLPEVRDSPLHF.

This clonotype showed up just a few times. V usage is TRBV7-2 and J usage is TRBJ2-6; possibly TRBD1 for D (6 bases). Germline CDR1 and CDR2: SGHTA and FQGNSA. CDR3 length: 17 amino acids. V dropped 10 bases and J dropped 0 bases, with 19 bases sitting between them. CDR3 in DNA: TGTGCCACCCCGCGGCAGGACAGATTCTCTGGGGCCAACGTCCTGACTTTC. It yields the protein CATPRQDRFSGANVLTF.

The chain uses TRBV9 and TRBJ1-2, with 11 bases aligning to TRBD1. Germline assignment: CDR1 SGDLS and CDR2 YYNGEE. V dropped 3 bases and J dropped 2; count of bases not matched to a gene: 6. The CDR3 runs 16 residues. The CDR3 DNA reads TGTGCCAGCAGCGCGACGGGACAGGGGGTAAACTATGGCTACACCTTC. This codes for CASSATGQGVNYGYTF.

V and J are TRBV20-1 and TRBJ1-5; 10 bases are a match to TRBD1. The CDR3 has 18 residues. Germline assignment: CDR1 DFQATT and CDR2 SNEGSKA (reference sequence). Trimming cost V 4 bases and J 0 bases; bases outside gene matches: 12. The CDR3 loop is CSATRQGQGTYSNQPQHF. The CDR3 DNA reads as TGCAGTGCTACCCGACAGGGACAGGGGACGTATAGCAATCAGCCCCAGCATTTT.

In this sample, this clonotype turned up a few times. This sequence joins TRBV12-3 or TRBV12-4 and TRBJ2-5; 7 positions match TRBD1. V lost 1 base to trimming and J lost 4 bases; unmatched junction nucleotides: 12. The CDR3 has 17 residues. CDR3 nucleotide sequence: TGTGCCAGCAGTTTAGTCAGGGGGAAGGGACGGCGAGAGACCCAGTACTTC. It codes for CASSLVRGKGRRETQYF.

This clonotype qualifies as medium-sized. The V and J genes are TRBV6-4 and TRBJ2-5, with D perhaps TRBD2 (6 bases). The germline V gene has CDR1 MRHNA and CDR2 SNTAGT. The CDR3 has 13 amino acids. V lost 4 bases, J lost 9 bases, and 15 bases lay in between. CDR3 DNA sequence: TGTGCCAGCAGTGCGGATCCGGGAGATCCCCAGTACTTC. Residues: CASSADPGDPQYF.

There are many counts of this clonotype. In DNA form, the CDR3 reads TGTGCCAGCAGTTTTCCGACAGGGGGCTCTTTGACCCTGGACGGAAACACCATATATTTT. Translating gives CASSFPTGGSLTLDGNTIYF. This chain links TRBV28 with TRBJ1-3; 10 nucleotides agree with TRBD1. The CDR3 covers 20 residues. With V trimmed by 3 bases and J by 4 bases, 18 bases remained unmatched. Per germline, CDR1 MDHEN and CDR2 SYDVKM.